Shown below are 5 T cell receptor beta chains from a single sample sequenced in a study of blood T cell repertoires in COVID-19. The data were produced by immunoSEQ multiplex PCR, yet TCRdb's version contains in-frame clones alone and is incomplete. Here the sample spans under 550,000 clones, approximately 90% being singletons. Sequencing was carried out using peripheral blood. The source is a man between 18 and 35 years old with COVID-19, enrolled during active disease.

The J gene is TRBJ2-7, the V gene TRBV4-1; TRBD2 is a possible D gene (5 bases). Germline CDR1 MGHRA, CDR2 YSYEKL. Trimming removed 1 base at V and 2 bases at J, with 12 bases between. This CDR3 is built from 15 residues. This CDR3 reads CASSQGRGGAYEQYF. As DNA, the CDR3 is TGCGCCAGCAGCCAAGGACGGGGTGGGGCCTACGAGCAGTACTTC.

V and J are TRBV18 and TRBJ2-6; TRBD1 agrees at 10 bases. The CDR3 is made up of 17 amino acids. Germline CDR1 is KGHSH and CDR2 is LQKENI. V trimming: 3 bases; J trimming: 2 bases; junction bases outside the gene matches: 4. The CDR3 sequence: CASSPWTGGTGANVLTF. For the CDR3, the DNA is TGTGCCAGCTCACCCTGGACAGGGGGTACTGGGGCCAACGTCCTGACTTTC.

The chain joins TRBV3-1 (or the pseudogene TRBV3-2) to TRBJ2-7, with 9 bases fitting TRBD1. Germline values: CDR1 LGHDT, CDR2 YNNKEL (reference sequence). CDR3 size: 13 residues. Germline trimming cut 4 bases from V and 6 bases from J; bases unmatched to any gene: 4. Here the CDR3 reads CASSRPQGAEQYF. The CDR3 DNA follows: TGTGCCAGCAGCCGACCACAGGGGGCCGAGCAGTACTTC.

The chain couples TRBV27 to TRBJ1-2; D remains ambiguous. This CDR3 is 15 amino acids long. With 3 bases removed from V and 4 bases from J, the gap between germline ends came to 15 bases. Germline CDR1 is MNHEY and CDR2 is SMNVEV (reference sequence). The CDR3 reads CASSFSRDPGYGYTF. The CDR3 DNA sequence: TGTGCCAGCAGTTTTTCCCGGGATCCCGGCTATGGCTACACCTTC.

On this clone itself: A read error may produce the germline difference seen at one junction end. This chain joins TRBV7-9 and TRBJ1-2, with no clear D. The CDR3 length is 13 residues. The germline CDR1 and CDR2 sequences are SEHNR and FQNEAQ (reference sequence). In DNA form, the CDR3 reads TGTGCCAGCAGCCTCGACTATGAGGACCGGGAGCCCTTC. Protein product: CASSLDYEDREPF.